This T cell receptor beta chain is from a study of radiation and T cells in renal cell carcinoma. Study results and limitations: From baseline, blood top tumor clonotypes peaked at 2 weeks post-radiation. Pretreatment tumor biopsies were lacking, so baseline clonotypes are unknown.

Assay used: immunoSEQ multiplex PCR; TCRdb lists only in-frame clones, some missing. The table shows about 150,000 clones, with 70% to 90% occurring only once. Germline V gives CDR1 SGHTS, CDR2 YDEGEE. There are 16 residues in the CDR3. Trimming took 4 bases from V and 3 from J, leaving 19 bases between them. Specified time point: blood 4 weeks post-SBRT, at nephrectomy. Noted treatment: 15 Gy SBRT to primary tumor, nephrectomy 4 weeks later. Nephrectomy followed 15 Gy stereotactic body radiation by 4 weeks. Worth noting for this clone: Its antigen remains unidentified.

This chain joins TRBV5-8 and TRBJ1-1; possible D gene TRBD1, 5 bases. Sample: blood, taken from a patient whose treatment included radiotherapy and nephrectomy. The clonotype originates from a woman aged 50 to 65 with renal cell carcinoma. For the CDR3, the DNA is TGTGCCAGCAGCCGCTCCAGGGACCCTGGGGACACTGAAGCTTTCTTT. It specifies CASSRSRDPGDTEAFF.